Listed below are T cell receptor beta chains from one sample, sequenced in a study of blood T cell repertoires in COVID-19. Sequenced by immunoSEQ multiplex PCR; TCRdb stores in-frame clones only, minus some. The profile shows about 130,000 clones, about 76% of them singletons. Sequencing used peripheral blood. These receptors all come from a woman in her sixties or seventies with active or convalescent COVID-19. The CDR3 runs from the conserved cysteine through the conserved F or W. The D gene is left open where the match is weak. Clone sizes are given selectively: once, few, many, or a class where the clone is expanded.

clone_size: few
v_call: TRBV19
j_call: TRBJ2-6
d_call: NA
cdr3_aa: CASTRQRYGANVLTF
cdr3_nt: TGTGCCAGTACCCGGCAGAGGTATGGGGCCAACGTCCTGACTTTC

clone_size: NA
v_call: TRBV9
j_call: TRBJ2-2
d_call: NA
cdr3_aa: CASSARSANLGELFF
cdr3_nt: TGTGCCAGCAGCGCAAGAAGCGCGAACCTTGGGGAGCTGTTTTTT

clone_size: few
v_call: TRBV4-3
j_call: TRBJ2-6
d_call: NA
cdr3_aa: CASSQVAGRGANVLTF
cdr3_nt: TGCGCCAGCAGCCAAGTAGCAGGGCGTGGGGCCAACGTCCTGACTTTC

clone_size: NA
v_call: TRBV3-1/TRBV3-2
j_call: TRBJ1-5
d_call: TRBD1
cdr3_aa: CASSPGQGSGQPQHF
cdr3_nt: TGTGCCAGCAGTCCTGGACAGGGATCGGGGCAGCCCCAGCATTTT

clone_size: few
v_call: TRBV19
j_call: TRBJ2-5
d_call: NA
cdr3_aa: CASSALVGETQYF
cdr3_nt: TGTGCCAGTAGTGCACTAGTCGGGGAGACCCAGTACTTC

clone_size: NA
v_call: TRBV28
j_call: TRBJ1-5
d_call: TRBD1
cdr3_aa: CASSLWSGGQPQHF
cdr3_nt: TGTGCCAGCAGTTTATGGTCAGGGGGACAGCCCCAGCATTTT

clone_size: NA
v_call: TRBV10-3
j_call: TRBJ1-2
d_call: NA
cdr3_aa: CAISEPYSYGYTF
cdr3_nt: TGTGCCATCAGTGAGCCCTACAGTTACGGCTACACCTTC

clone_size: NA
v_call: TRBV19
j_call: TRBJ1-2
d_call: TRBD1
cdr3_aa: CASSSRTGFNYGYTF
cdr3_nt: TGTGCCAGTAGTTCCCGGACAGGGTTTAACTATGGCTACACCTTC

clone_size: once
v_call: TRBV3-1/TRBV3-2
j_call: TRBJ1-4
d_call: NA
cdr3_aa: CASSRPAGSTNEKLFF
cdr3_nt: TGTGCCAGCAGCCGACCCGCCGGGTCAACTAATGAAAAACTGTTTTTT

clone_size: NA
v_call: TRBV25-1
j_call: TRBJ2-7
d_call: NA
cdr3_aa: CASLGAYREQYF
cdr3_nt: TGTGCCAGCTTGGGGGCGTATCGGGAGCAGTACTTC

clone_size: once
v_call: TRBV19
j_call: TRBJ1-1
d_call: NA
cdr3_aa: CASRLRDFNTEAFF
cdr3_nt: TGTGCCAGTCGCCTCAGGGATTTCAACACTGAAGCTTTCTTT

clone_size: NA
v_call: TRBV29-1
j_call: TRBJ2-7
d_call: NA
cdr3_aa: CSVETQGGPSYEQYF
cdr3_nt: TGCAGCGTTGAAACCCAGGGAGGTCCCTCCTACGAGCAGTACTTC

clone_size: NA
v_call: TRBV28
j_call: TRBJ1-5
d_call: TRBD1
cdr3_aa: CASSLSTGSNQPQHF
cdr3_nt: TGTGCCAGCAGTTTGTCGACAGGGAGCAATCAGCCCCAGCATTTT

clone_size: NA
v_call: TRBV14
j_call: TRBJ2-4
d_call: TRBD2
cdr3_aa: CASSLGTSGKGAKNIQYF
cdr3_nt: TGTGCCAGCAGCCTTGGGACTAGCGGGAAAGGGGCCAAAAACATTCAGTACTTC

clone_size: few
v_call: TRBV27
j_call: TRBJ1-1
d_call: NA
cdr3_aa: CASSPGQNTEAFF
cdr3_nt: TGTGCCAGCAGCCCGGGACAGAACACTGAAGCTTTCTTT

clone_size: NA
v_call: TRBV24-1
j_call: TRBJ2-2
d_call: TRBD1
cdr3_aa: CATRDRQNTGELFF
cdr3_nt: TGTGCCACCAGGGACAGGCAGAACACCGGGGAGCTGTTTTTT

clone_size: once
v_call: TRBV7-3
j_call: TRBJ2-1
d_call: NA
cdr3_aa: CASSLDLNEQFF
cdr3_nt: TGTGCCAGCAGCTTAGATCTAAATGAGCAGTTCTTC

clone_size: NA
v_call: TRBV28
j_call: TRBJ1-2
d_call: TRBD1
cdr3_aa: CASSFYGTGLGYTF
cdr3_nt: TGTGCCAGCAGTTTTTACGGGACAGGGCTTGGCTACACCTTC

clone_size: NA
v_call: TRBV19
j_call: TRBJ1-1
d_call: TRBD1
cdr3_aa: CASSIEQGGKHTEAFF
cdr3_nt: TGTGCCAGTAGTATCGAACAGGGGGGTAAGCACACTGAAGCTTTCTTT

clone_size: NA
v_call: TRBV30
j_call: TRBJ1-1
d_call: NA
cdr3_aa: CACHHRQGEAFF
cdr3_nt: TGTGCCTGCCACCACCGCCAGGGTGAAGCTTTCTTT

clone_size: NA
v_call: TRBV5-4
j_call: TRBJ1-2
d_call: NA
cdr3_aa: CASSSDSTPSGYTF
cdr3_nt: TGTGCCAGCAGCTCGGACTCAACCCCGTCTGGCTACACCTTC

clone_size: NA
v_call: TRBV13
j_call: TRBJ2-7
d_call: TRBD1
cdr3_aa: CASSPPLGQGPYEQYF
cdr3_nt: TGTGCCAGCAGCCCCCCCTTGGGACAGGGGCCCTACGAGCAGTACTTC

clone_size: NA
v_call: TRBV2
j_call: TRBJ2-5
d_call: TRBD1
cdr3_aa: CASRPDRTGRETQYF
cdr3_nt: TGTGCCAGCAGGCCTGACCGGACAGGGAGGGAGACCCAGTACTTC

clone_size: NA
v_call: TRBV6-5
j_call: TRBJ1-2
d_call: TRBD1
cdr3_aa: CASRRQGAGYTF
cdr3_nt: TGTGCCAGCAGACGACAGGGGGCCGGCTACACCTTC

clone_size: NA
v_call: TRBV5-6
j_call: TRBJ2-3
d_call: NA
cdr3_aa: CASCQGLGTQYF
cdr3_nt: TGTGCCAGCTGCCAGGGGTTGGGTACGCAGTATTTT

clone_size: NA
v_call: TRBV28
j_call: TRBJ1-4
d_call: NA
cdr3_aa: CASSLGEGREKLFF
cdr3_nt: TGTGCCAGCAGTTTAGGGGAGGGAAGGGAAAAACTGTTTTTT

clone_size: NA
v_call: TRBV6-2/TRBV6-3
j_call: TRBJ1-1
d_call: NA
cdr3_aa: CASSPGGQMNTEAFF
cdr3_nt: TGTGCCAGCAGTCCCGGTGGGCAGATGAACACTGAAGCTTTCTTT

clone_size: NA
v_call: TRBV13
j_call: TRBJ2-2
d_call: TRBD2
cdr3_aa: CASSLKAGGNTGELFF
cdr3_nt: TGTGCCAGCAGCTTAAAAGCGGGAGGGAACACCGGGGAGCTGTTTTTT

clone_size: NA
v_call: TRBV20-1
j_call: TRBJ1-5
d_call: NA
cdr3_aa: CSASIGGGSNQPQHF
cdr3_nt: TGCAGTGCTAGTATCGGCGGCGGGTCCAATCAGCCCCAGCATTTT

clone_size: NA
v_call: TRBV5-1
j_call: TRBJ2-5
d_call: TRBD2
cdr3_aa: CASSFGGTSGALQGPGSLKETQYF
cdr3_nt: TGCGCCAGCAGCTTCGGGGGGACTAGCGGGGCCCTCCAAGGGCCGGGGAGCCTCAAAGAGACCCAGTACTTC

clone_size: NA
v_call: TRBV19
j_call: TRBJ1-6
d_call: NA
cdr3_aa: CASSIQGSPLHF
cdr3_nt: TGTGCCAGTAGTATCCAGGGATCACCCCTCCACTTT

clone_size: NA
v_call: TRBV28
j_call: TRBJ1-5
d_call: NA
cdr3_aa: CASSSPSAGDQPQHF
cdr3_nt: TGTGCCAGCAGTTCCCCTTCAGCGGGGGATCAGCCCCAGCATTTT

clone_size: NA
v_call: TRBV5-1
j_call: TRBJ1-4
d_call: NA
cdr3_aa: CASSMTFATNEKLFF
cdr3_nt: TGCGCCAGCAGCATGACATTTGCAACTAATGAAAAACTGTTTTTT

clone_size: NA
v_call: TRBV28
j_call: TRBJ1-1
d_call: TRBD1
cdr3_aa: CASSLGQYTEAFF
cdr3_nt: TGTGCCAGCAGTCTGGGACAGTACACTGAAGCTTTCTTT

clone_size: NA
v_call: TRBV5-1
j_call: TRBJ2-5
d_call: NA
cdr3_aa: CASDPGETQYF
cdr3_nt: TGCGCCAGCGACCCGGGGGAGACCCAGTACTTC

clone_size: few
v_call: TRBV21-1
j_call: TRBJ2-5
d_call: NA
cdr3_aa: CASSTFIAETQYF
cdr3_nt: TGTGCCAGCAGCACTTTTATAGCGGAGACCCAGTACTTC

clone_size: NA
v_call: TRBV2
j_call: TRBJ1-2
d_call: NA
cdr3_aa: CASSVQGFSGYTF
cdr3_nt: TGTGCCAGCAGTGTCCAGGGTTTTTCTGGCTACACCTTC

clone_size: NA
v_call: TRBV6-5
j_call: TRBJ1-1
d_call: TRBD1
cdr3_aa: CASSYEGATEAFF
cdr3_nt: TGTGCCAGCAGTTACGAGGGGGCCACTGAAGCTTTCTTT

clone_size: NA
v_call: TRBV2
j_call: TRBJ2-5
d_call: TRBD1
cdr3_aa: CASNGPTGSNQETQYF
cdr3_nt: TGTGCCAGCAATGGACCGACAGGGAGTAACCAAGAGACCCAGTACTTC

clone_size: NA
v_call: TRBV15
j_call: TRBJ1-5
d_call: TRBD1
cdr3_aa: CATSVDRALSNQPQHF
cdr3_nt: TGTGCCACCAGCGTAGACAGGGCCCTTAGCAATCAGCCCCAGCATTTT

clone_size: NA
v_call: TRBV24-1
j_call: TRBJ2-1
d_call: TRBD1
cdr3_aa: CATSATTGTGPNEQFF
cdr3_nt: TGTGCCACCAGTGCTACGACCGGGACAGGCCCCAATGAGCAGTTCTTC

clone_size: NA
v_call: TRBV7-9
j_call: TRBJ1-6
d_call: NA
cdr3_aa: CASSSSQGRDSPLHF
cdr3_nt: TGTGCCAGCAGCTCCTCACAGGGTCGAGACTCACCCCTCCACTTT

clone_size: few
v_call: TRBV27
j_call: TRBJ2-7
d_call: TRBD2
cdr3_aa: CASSLLAGDRIYEQYF
cdr3_nt: TGTGCCAGCAGTTTATTGGCGGGAGATAGGATCTACGAGCAGTACTTC

clone_size: NA
v_call: TRBV5-1
j_call: TRBJ1-6
d_call: TRBD1
cdr3_aa: CASSLGAGGYNSPLHF
cdr3_nt: TGCGCCAGCAGCTTGGGAGCAGGGGGGTATAATTCACCCCTCCACTTT

clone_size: NA
v_call: TRBV28
j_call: TRBJ1-1
d_call: TRBD1
cdr3_aa: CASCIGQVNTEAFF
cdr3_nt: TGTGCCAGCTGTATAGGACAGGTGAACACTGAAGCTTTCTTT

clone_size: NA
v_call: TRBV27
j_call: TRBJ2-1
d_call: NA
cdr3_aa: CASARSGDSYNEQFF
cdr3_nt: TGTGCCAGCGCCCGTTCGGGGGACTCCTACAATGAGCAGTTCTTC

clone_size: NA
v_call: TRBV6-6
j_call: TRBJ2-3
d_call: TRBD1
cdr3_aa: CASSDRGGGTDTQYF
cdr3_nt: TGTGCCAGCAGCGACAGGGGCGGGGGCACAGATACGCAGTATTTT

clone_size: NA
v_call: TRBV28
j_call: TRBJ2-7
d_call: TRBD1
cdr3_aa: CASSFWTGGSYEQYF
cdr3_nt: TGTGCCAGCAGTTTTTGGACAGGGGGTTCCTACGAGCAGTACTTC

clone_size: NA
v_call: TRBV9
j_call: TRBJ1-5
d_call: TRBD1
cdr3_aa: CASSPTGGGQPQHF
cdr3_nt: TGTGCCAGCAGCCCTACAGGGGGCGGTCAGCCCCAGCATTTT

clone_size: NA
v_call: TRBV5-4
j_call: TRBJ1-4
d_call: NA
cdr3_aa: CASSLGAGGSEKLFF
cdr3_nt: TGTGCCAGCAGCTTGGGGGCAGGAGGAAGTGAAAAACTGTTTTTT

clone_size: NA
v_call: TRBV28
j_call: TRBJ2-7
d_call: NA
cdr3_aa: CASRSPYEQYF
cdr3_nt: TGTGCCAGCAGGAGCCCCTACGAGCAGTACTTC

clone_size: NA
v_call: TRBV6-5
j_call: TRBJ2-2
d_call: TRBD2
cdr3_aa: CATEGTSGPTGELFF
cdr3_nt: TGTGCCACCGAAGGGACTAGCGGACCGACCGGGGAGCTGTTTTTT